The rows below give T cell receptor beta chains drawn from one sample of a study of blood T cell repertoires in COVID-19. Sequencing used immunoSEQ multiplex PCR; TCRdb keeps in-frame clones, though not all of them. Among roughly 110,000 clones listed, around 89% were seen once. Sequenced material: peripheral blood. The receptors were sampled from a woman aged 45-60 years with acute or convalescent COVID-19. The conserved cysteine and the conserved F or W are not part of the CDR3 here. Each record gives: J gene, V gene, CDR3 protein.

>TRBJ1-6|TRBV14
ASRKTGAHNSPLH
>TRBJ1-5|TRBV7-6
ASSLKLGQPQH
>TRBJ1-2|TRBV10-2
ASSDAGVLGGYT
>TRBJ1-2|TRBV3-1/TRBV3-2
ASSQGGTGVNYGYT
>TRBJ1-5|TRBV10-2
ASSESRRENQPQH
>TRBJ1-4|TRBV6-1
ASSEHIQPGEKLF
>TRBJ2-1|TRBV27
ASSATPGSYEQF
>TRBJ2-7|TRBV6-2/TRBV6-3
ASSYEYASSYEQY
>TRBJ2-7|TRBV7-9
ASSRSYEQY
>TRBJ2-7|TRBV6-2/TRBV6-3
ASTPLGLASSYEQY
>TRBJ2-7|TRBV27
ASSSRDRVYEQY
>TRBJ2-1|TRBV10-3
AISGTPSGSSNEQF
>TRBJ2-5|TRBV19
ASSIGRGGETQY
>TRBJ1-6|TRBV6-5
ASRYRDSYNSPLH
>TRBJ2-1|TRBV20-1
SASSTFGYNEQF
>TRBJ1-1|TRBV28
ASSLPGTGRAF
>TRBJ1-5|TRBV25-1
ASSDPTLGGQPQH
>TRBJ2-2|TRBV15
ATSKGTSGYWNTGELF
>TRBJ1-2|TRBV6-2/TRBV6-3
ASSYRTVDGYT
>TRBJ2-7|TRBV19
ASSIVTSGGPSYEQY
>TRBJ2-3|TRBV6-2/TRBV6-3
ASSQGRGGTDTQY
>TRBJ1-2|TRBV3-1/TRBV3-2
ASSQVVGQGNRGYT
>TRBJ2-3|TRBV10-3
AIRVLAGGGDTQY
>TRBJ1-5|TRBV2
ASSFSGTGGQPQH
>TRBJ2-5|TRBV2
ASMRREGRPETQY
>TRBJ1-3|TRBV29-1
SVTGFSGNTIY
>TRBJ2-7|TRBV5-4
ASSSSRGYEQY
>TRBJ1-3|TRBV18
ASSPPRQGRNTIY
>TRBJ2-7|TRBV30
ARESRKGRAEEQY
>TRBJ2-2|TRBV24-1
ATSDFLAGEGGELF
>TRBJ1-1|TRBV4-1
ASSPGQGASEAF
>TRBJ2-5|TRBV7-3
ASSKTGSPLETQY
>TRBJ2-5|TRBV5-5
ASSLSRNPQETQY
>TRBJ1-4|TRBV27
ASSRSTEYHEKLF
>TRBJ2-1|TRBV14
ASSHQGQGYYNEQF
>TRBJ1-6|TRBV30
AWSGGTGNSPLH
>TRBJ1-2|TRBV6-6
ASSYSLNYGYT
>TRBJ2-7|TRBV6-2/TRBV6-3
ASSNSYEQY
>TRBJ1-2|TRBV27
ASRTGTGVGGYT
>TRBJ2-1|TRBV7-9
ASSLGSGQGLGEQF
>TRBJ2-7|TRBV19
ASSIVQGSRAYEQY
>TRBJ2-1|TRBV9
ASSVGGGAYNEQF
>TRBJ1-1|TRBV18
ASSQGANTEAF
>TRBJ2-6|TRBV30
AWSVGGAGANVLT
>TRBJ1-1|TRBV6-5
ASSPAMRTEAF
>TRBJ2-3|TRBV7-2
ASSLASTSDADTQY
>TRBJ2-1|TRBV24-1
ATSDPISGSSYNEQF
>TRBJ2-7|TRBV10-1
ASSSGQGFVHEQY